Sequencing of this T cell receptor beta chain was carried out in a study of response to subunit inactivated influenza vaccine. Germline V CDR1 and CDR2: DFQATT, SNEGSKA (reference sequence). Trimming removed 6 bases at V and 2 bases at J, with 16 bases between. This CDR3 spans 14 amino acids. As regards this clonotype: Its antigen remains unknown.

Study results and caveats: Authors suggested that a seasonal influenza vaccination recruits few new T cells each time.

From the RT-PCR reads, TCRdb called clonotypes with MiXCR, one entry per CDR3 protein. Of over 400,000 distinct CDR3 sequences in the sample, approximately 11% were seen once. Sequencing used PBMCs from blood, obtained roughly 47 days after vaccination. The TCR sequence derives from a man aged 50-59 years who received an inactivated influenza vaccine. The rearrangement links TRBV20-1 to TRBJ2-5; D gene unclear. The CDR3 protein is CSAEYRRSQETQYF. In nucleotides, the CDR3 is TGCAGTGCGGAATATAGACGGTCTCAAGAGACCCAGTACTTC.